The 9 T cell receptor beta chains below were found in one sample sequenced in a study of T cells in Graves' hyperthyroidism and ophthalmopathy. There were TCR beta CDR3 regions amplified from RNA transcripts. HTBI primers were employed in a first-round RT-PCR of the TCR CDR3. TCRdb re-called the multiplex PCR reads with MiXCR, one entry per CDR3 protein. The sample contains approximately 520,000 distinct CDR3 sequences, around 21% of which appear only once. Sequences were obtained from blood. These receptors came from a man between 18 and 29 years old with Graves' hyperthyroidism.

Only a few counts were recorded for this clonotype. V usage is TRBV6-2 or TRBV6-3 and J usage is TRBJ2-7; a weak D match, TRBD2 (5 bases). Germline CDR1 MNHEY, CDR2 SVGEGT. The CDR3 contains 15 residues. V lost 4 bases, J lost 1 base, and 14 bases lay in between. The CDR3 nucleotides are TGTGCCAGCAGTTCGGGGAAGCTAGTTTCCTACGAGCAGTACTTC. This sequence encodes CASSSGKLVSYEQYF.

This clonotype came up many times. V and J are TRBV27 and TRBJ2-2, with D tentatively TRBD1 (6 bases). Germline V gene lookup returns CDR1 MNHEY and CDR2 SMNVEV (reference sequence). Deletions cut 6 bases from V and 5 bases from J, with 10 bases between. There are 13 residues in the CDR3. The CDR3 sequence is CASRTQGTGELFF. In DNA form, the CDR3 reads TGTGCCAGCAGAACACAGGGAACCGGGGAGCTGTTTTTT.

This clonotype has ten or more counts. The CDR3 sequence: CAWSAGHLGPQHF. CDR3 sequence (DNA): TGTGCCTGGAGCGCGGGACACCTAGGGCCCCAGCATTTT. The rearrangement uses TRBV30 and TRBJ1-5; D is possibly TRBD1 (6 bases). Trimming shortened V by 3 bases and J by 9 bases, and 15 bases separated the two germline ends. This CDR3 region has 13 residues. Looked up from germline, CDR1 is GTSNPN and CDR2 is SVGIG (reference sequence).

Only a few counts were recorded for this clonotype. The chain carries TRBV27 and TRBJ1-2, with a tentative D call TRBD1 (5 bases). This CDR3 spans 13 amino acids. In germline, CDR1 is MNHEY, CDR2 SMNVEV (reference sequence). Trimming removed 5 bases at V and 4 bases at J, with 11 bases between. In DNA, the CDR3 is TGTGCCAGCAGTCCAGGGATTCCCTATGGCTACACCTTC. Translated, it gives CASSPGIPYGYTF.

This clonotype was seen at least ten times. The V and J genes are TRBV28 and TRBJ1-1; D is ambiguous. Germline V gives CDR1 MDHEN, CDR2 SYDVKM. Deletions cut 3 bases from V and 1 base from J, with 18 bases between. The CDR3 sequence is 17 residues long. The DNA of the CDR3 is TGTGCCAGCAGTTTTATTGGGTTAGACGGACGGAACACTGAAGCTTTCTTT. It specifies CASSFIGLDGRNTEAFF.

This sequence joins TRBV19 and TRBJ1-2, with D hard to call. Germline lookup yields CDR1 LNHDA and CDR2 SQIVND (reference sequence). The V end was cut by 5 bases, the J end by 3 bases, with 7 bases between. The CDR3 spans 12 residues. The CDR3 region has the DNA TGTGCCAGTAGTTCGGCCTACTATGGCTACACCTTC. This sequence encodes CASSSAYYGYTF.

Many counts were recorded for this clonotype. The CDR3 sequence: CASSYLSGGVGELFF. The CDR3 DNA is TGTGCCAGCAGTTATCTTAGCGGGGGGGTCGGGGAGCTGTTTTTT. This chain joins TRBV6-5 and TRBJ2-2; 11 nucleotides align to TRBD2. Germline V gives CDR1 MNHEY, CDR2 SVGAGI. Germline trimming cut 3 bases from V and 7 bases from J; bases unmatched to any gene: 4. This CDR3 is 15 amino acids long.

This clonotype was recorded many times. The V and J genes are TRBV29-1 and TRBJ2-2, with D maybe TRBD1 (5 bases). The CDR3 contains 14 residues. CDR1 is SQVTM, CDR2 ANQGSEA, per germline. V lost 3 bases and J lost 1, with 9 bases in between. Here the CDR3 reads CSVEVQGNTGELFF. CDR3 nucleotide sequence: TGCAGCGTTGAGGTCCAGGGGAACACCGGGGAGCTGTTTTTT.

This clonotype was picked up many times. V is TRBV5-1 and J is TRBJ2-2, with a weak D call TRBD1 (6 bases). CDR1 SGHRS and CDR2 YFSETQ come from the germline V gene. The V end was cut by 4 bases, the J end by 0 bases, with 10 bases between. This CDR3 has 15 residues. CDR3 nucleotides: TGCGCCAGCAGCCCGGACAGATCGAACACCGGGGAGCTGTTTTTT. It is translated as CASSPDRSNTGELFF.